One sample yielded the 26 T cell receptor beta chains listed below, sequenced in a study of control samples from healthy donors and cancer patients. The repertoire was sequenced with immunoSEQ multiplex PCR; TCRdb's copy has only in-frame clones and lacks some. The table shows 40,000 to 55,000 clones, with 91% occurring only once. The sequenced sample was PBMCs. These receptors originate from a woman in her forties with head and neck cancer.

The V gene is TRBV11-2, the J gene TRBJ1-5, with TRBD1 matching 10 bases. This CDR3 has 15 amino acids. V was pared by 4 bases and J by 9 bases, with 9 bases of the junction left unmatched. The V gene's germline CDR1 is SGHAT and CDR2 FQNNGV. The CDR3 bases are TGTGCCAGCAGCTACCATGGGACAGGGGTTTGGCCCCAGCATTTT. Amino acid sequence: CASSYHGTGVWPQHF.

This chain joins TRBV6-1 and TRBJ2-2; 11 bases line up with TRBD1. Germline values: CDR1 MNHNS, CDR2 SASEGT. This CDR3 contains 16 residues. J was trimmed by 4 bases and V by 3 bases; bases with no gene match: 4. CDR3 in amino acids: CASSERTGGSTGELFF. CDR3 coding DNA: TGTGCCAGCAGTGAGAGGACAGGGGGCAGCACCGGGGAGCTGTTTTTT.

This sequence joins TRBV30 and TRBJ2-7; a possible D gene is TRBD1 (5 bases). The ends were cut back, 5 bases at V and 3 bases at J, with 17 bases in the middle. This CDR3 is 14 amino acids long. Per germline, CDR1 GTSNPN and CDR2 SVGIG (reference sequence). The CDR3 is CAWARHRLHYEQYF. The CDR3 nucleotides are TGTGCCTGGGCCCGTCACAGGCTTCACTACGAGCAGTACTTC.

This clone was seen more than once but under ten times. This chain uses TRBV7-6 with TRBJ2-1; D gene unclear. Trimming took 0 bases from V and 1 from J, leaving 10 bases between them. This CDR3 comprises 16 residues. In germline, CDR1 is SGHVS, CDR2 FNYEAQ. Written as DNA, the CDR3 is TGTGCCAGCAGCTTAGCCGCGTATAGATCCTACAATGAGCAGTTCTTC. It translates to CASSLAAYRSYNEQFF.

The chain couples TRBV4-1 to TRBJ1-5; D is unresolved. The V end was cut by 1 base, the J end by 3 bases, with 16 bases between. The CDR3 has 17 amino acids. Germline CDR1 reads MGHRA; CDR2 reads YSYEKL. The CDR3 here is CASSQVPFRGPNQPQHF. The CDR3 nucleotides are TGCGCCAGCAGCCAAGTACCGTTCCGTGGGCCCAATCAGCCCCAGCATTTT.

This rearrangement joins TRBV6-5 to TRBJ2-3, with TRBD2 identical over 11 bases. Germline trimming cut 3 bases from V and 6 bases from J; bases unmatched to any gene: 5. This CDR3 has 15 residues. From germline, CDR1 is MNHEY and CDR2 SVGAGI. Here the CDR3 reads CASSYTSGGRDTQYF. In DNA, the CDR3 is TGTGCCAGCAGTTATACTAGCGGGGGCCGTGATACGCAGTATTTT.

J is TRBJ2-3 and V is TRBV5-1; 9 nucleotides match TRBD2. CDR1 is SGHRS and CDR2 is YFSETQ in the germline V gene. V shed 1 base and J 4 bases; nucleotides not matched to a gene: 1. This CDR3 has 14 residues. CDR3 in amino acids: CASSLIAGADTQYF. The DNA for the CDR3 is TGCGCCAGCAGCTTGATAGCGGGGGCAGATACGCAGTATTTT.

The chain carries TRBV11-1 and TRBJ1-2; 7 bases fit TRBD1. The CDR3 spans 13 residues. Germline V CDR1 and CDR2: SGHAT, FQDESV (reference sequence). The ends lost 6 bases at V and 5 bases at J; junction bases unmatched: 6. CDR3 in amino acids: CASSPGGEYGYTF. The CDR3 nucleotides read TGTGCCAGCAGTCCAGGGGGAGAATATGGCTACACCTTC.

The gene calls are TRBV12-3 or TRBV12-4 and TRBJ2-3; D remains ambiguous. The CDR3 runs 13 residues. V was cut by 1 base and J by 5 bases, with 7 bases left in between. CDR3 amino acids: CASSLGRLDTQYF. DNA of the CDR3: TGTGCCAGCAGTTTAGGGCGATTAGATACGCAGTATTTT.

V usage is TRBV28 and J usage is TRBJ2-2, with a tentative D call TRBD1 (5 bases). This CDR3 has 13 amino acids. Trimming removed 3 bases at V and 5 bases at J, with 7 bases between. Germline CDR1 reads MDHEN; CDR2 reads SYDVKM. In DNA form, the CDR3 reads TGTGCCAGCAGTTTTCAGGGAACCGGGGAGCTGTTTTTT. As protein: CASSFQGTGELFF. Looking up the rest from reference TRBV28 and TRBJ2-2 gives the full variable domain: DVKVTQSSRYLVKRTGEKVFLECVQDMDHENMFWYRQDPGLGLRLIYFSYDVKMKEKGDIPEGYSVSREKKERFSLILESASTNQTSMYLCASSFQGTGELFFGEGSRLTVL.

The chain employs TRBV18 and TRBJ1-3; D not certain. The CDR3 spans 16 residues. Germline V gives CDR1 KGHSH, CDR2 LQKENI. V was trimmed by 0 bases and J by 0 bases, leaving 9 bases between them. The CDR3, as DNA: TGTGCCAGCTCACCACCAATCCGGGGCTCTGGAAACACCATATATTTT. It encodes CASSPPIRGSGNTIYF.

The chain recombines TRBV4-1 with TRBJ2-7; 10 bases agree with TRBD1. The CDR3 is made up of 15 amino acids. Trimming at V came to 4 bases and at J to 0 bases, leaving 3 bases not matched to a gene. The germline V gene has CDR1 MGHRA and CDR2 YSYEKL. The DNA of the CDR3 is TGCGCCAGCAGCCCGACAGGGGGCCTCTCCTACGAGCAGTACTTC. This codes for CASSPTGGLSYEQYF.

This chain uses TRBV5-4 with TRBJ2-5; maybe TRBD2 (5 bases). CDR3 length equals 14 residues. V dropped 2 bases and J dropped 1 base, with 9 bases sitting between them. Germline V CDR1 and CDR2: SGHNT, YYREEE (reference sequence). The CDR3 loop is CASSFRTVQETQYF. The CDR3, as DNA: TGTGCCAGCAGCTTTAGGACTGTCCAAGAGACCCAGTACTTC.

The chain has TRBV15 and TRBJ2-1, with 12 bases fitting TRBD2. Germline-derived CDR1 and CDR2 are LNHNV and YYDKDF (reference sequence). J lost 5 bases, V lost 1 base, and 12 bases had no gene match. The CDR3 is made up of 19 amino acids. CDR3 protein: CATSRVGLAGGAWDNEQFF. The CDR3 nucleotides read TGTGCCACCAGCAGAGTTGGGCTAGCGGGAGGGGCTTGGGACAATGAGCAGTTCTTC. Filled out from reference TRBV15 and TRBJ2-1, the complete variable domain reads DAMVIQNPRYQVTQFGKPVTLSCSQTLNHNVMYWYQQKSSQAPKLLFHYYDKDFNNEADTPDNFQSRRPNTSFCFLDIRSPGLGDTAMYLCATSRVGLAGGAWDNEQFFGPGTRLTVL.

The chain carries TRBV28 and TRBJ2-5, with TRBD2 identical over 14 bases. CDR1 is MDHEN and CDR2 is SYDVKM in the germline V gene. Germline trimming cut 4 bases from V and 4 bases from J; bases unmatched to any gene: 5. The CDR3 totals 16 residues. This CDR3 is CASSWPGTSGRETQYF. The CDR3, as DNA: TGTGCCAGCAGTTGGCCCGGGACTAGCGGGAGAGAGACCCAGTACTTC. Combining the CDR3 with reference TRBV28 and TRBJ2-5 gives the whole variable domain DVKVTQSSRYLVKRTGEKVFLECVQDMDHENMFWYRQDPGLGLRLIYFSYDVKMKEKGDIPEGYSVSREKKERFSLILESASTNQTSMYLCASSWPGTSGRETQYFGPGTRLLVL.

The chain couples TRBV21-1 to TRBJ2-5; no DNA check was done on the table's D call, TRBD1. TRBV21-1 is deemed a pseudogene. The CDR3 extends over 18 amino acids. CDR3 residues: CASSKLPPQDTRQETQYF. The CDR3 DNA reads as TGTGCCAGCAGCAAATTACCCCCTCAGGACACCAGACAAGAGACCCAGTACTTC.

The CDR3: CASRRETGEQYF. Here the CDR3 DNA reads TGTGCCAGCAGACGGGAGACGGGTGAGCAGTACTTC. This chain joins TRBV7-3 and TRBJ2-7; tentatively, D is TRBD2 (6 bases). The ends were cut back, 6 bases at V and 7 bases at J, with 13 bases in the middle. The length of the CDR3 is 12 residues. The germline CDR1 and CDR2 sequences are SGHTA and FQGTGA.

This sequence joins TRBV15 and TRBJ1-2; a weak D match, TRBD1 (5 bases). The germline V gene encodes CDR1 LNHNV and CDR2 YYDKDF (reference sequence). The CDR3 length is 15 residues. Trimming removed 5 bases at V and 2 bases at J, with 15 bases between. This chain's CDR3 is CATSPRDGPNYGYTF. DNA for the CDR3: TGTGCCACCAGCCCCCGGGACGGACCAAACTATGGCTACACCTTC.

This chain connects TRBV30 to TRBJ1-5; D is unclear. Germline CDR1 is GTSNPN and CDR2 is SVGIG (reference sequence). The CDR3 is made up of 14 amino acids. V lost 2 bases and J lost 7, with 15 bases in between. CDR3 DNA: TGTGCCTGGAGTCTGGGCCACGGCAGCCAGCCCCAGCATTTT. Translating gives CAWSLGHGSQPQHF.

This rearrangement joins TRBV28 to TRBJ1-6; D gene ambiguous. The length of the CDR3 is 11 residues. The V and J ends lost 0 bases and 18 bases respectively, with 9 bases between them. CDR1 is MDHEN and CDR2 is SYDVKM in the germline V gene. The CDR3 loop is CASSLWDGSHF. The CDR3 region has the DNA TGTGCCAGCAGTTTATGGGACGGGAGCCACTTT.

This chain's CDR3 is CASSGRGGDGYTF. As DNA, the CDR3 is TGTGCCAGCAGCGGGCGGGGAGGGGATGGCTACACCTTC. This chain connects TRBV5-5 to TRBJ1-2; D perhaps matches TRBD1 (5 bases). From germline, CDR1 is SGHKS and CDR2 YYEKEE (reference sequence). V lost 4 bases to trimming and J lost 6 bases, with 13 bases between them. The CDR3 is made up of 13 amino acids.

In nucleotides, the CDR3 is TGTGCCAGCAGTCCGCACGGACTAGCGGAAGAGACCCAGTACTTC. It translates to CASSPHGLAEETQYF. The chain joins TRBV28 to TRBJ2-5; 10 nucleotides match TRBD2. V dropped 5 bases and J dropped 3; count of bases not matched to a gene: 6. CDR3 length: 15 residues. Germline V CDR1 and CDR2: MDHEN, SYDVKM.

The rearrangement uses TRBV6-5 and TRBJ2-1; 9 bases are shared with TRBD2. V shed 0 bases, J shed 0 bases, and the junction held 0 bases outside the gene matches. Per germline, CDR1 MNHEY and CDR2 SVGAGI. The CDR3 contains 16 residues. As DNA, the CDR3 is TGTGCCAGCAGTTACTCGCGGGGGGGCTCCTACAATGAGCAGTTCTTC. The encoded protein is CASSYSRGGSYNEQFF.

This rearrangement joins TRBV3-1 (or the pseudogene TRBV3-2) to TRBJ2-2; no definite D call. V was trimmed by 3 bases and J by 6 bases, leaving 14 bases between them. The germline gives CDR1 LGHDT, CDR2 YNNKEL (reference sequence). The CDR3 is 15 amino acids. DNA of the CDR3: TGTGCCAGCAGCCATGACGAAGGGTTCGCCGGGGAGCTGTTTTTT. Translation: CASSHDEGFAGELFF.

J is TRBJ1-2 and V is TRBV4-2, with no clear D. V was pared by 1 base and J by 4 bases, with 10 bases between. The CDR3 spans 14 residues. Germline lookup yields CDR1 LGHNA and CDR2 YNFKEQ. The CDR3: CASSQGRGAYGYTF. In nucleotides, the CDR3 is TGTGCCAGCAGCCAAGGCCGGGGTGCCTATGGCTACACCTTC.

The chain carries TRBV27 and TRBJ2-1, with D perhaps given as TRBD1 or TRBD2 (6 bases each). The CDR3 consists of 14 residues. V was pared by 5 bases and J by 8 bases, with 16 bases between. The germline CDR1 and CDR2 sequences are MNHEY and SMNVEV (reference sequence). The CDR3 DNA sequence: TGTGCCAGCAGTACGGTGACAGGAGGGGATGAGCAGTTCTTC. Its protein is CASSTVTGGDEQFF.